This T cell receptor (beta chain) was found in a study of beta chain features in type 1 diabetes. Notes on this clone: The antigen is undetermined.

Every bit of the isolated RNA underwent reverse transcription, so sequencing read expressed TCRB transcripts. Here immunoSEQ multiplex PCR was the method, and the copy in TCRdb shows in-frame clones only, minus some. The table shows around 45,000 clones, with around 45% occurring only once. Study-level results: The VDJ junctions of type 1 diabetes patients carried fewer insertions and more deletions. Shorter TCRB CDR3s, moderately but significantly so, were found in Type 1 diabetes patients in all four CD4+ subsets.

This CDR3 spans 14 amino acids. Germline CDR1 is MNHEY and CDR2 is SVGAGI. This chain links TRBV6-5 with TRBJ2-5, with 7 bases aligning to TRBD1. TRBJ2-7 explains the end of the DNA better; the J call may be wrong. The source is a man aged 25 to 40 with type 1 diabetes. The sequenced material came from stem cell memory CD4+ T cells from blood. The CDR3 DNA sequence: TGTGCCAGCAGCTCCTTTGGGACAGCCTACGAGCAGTACTTC. Residues: CASSSFGTAYEQYF.